One sample yielded the 23 T cell receptor beta chains listed below, sequenced in a study of blood T cell repertoires in COVID-19. Data came from immunoSEQ multiplex PCR; TCRdb stores just in-frame clones and leaves some out. The sample has 220,000 or so clones, just under 85% seen once. The sequenced sample was peripheral blood. All receptors come from a woman older than 75 with acute or convalescent COVID-19.

J is TRBJ2-1 and V is TRBV6-5; D possibly corresponds to TRBD2 (6 bases). Trimming shortened V by 7 bases and J by 2 bases, and 15 bases separated the two germline ends. Germline V CDR1 and CDR2: MNHEY, SVGAGI. The CDR3 has 15 amino acids. The DNA for the CDR3 is TGTGCCAGCACCCCCGGGACTCCGGCCTACAATGAGCAGTTCTTC. Its translation is CASTPGTPAYNEQFF.

The chain recombines TRBV7-8 with TRBJ2-2, with D perhaps matching TRBD1 (6 bases). V lost 5 bases, J lost 8 bases, and 18 bases lay in between. The germline gives CDR1 SGHVS, CDR2 FQNEAQ. The CDR3 loop spans 15 amino acids. CDR3 sequence (DNA): TGTGCCAGCAGCCCCGCTCCTAGGGGGTTTGGGGAGCTGTTTTTT. It yields the protein CASSPAPRGFGELFF. The full variable domain, completed using reference TRBV7-8 and TRBJ2-2, is GAGVSQSPRYKVAKRGQDVALRCDPISGHVSLFWYQQALGQGPEFLTYFQNEAQLDKSGLPSDRFFAERPEGSVSTLKIQRTQQEDSAVYLCASSPAPRGFGELFFGEGSRLTVL.

V gene TRBV7-2 combines with J gene TRBJ2-5; D is perhaps TRBD2 (6 bases). Per germline, CDR1 SGHTA and CDR2 FQGNSA. The CDR3 runs 13 residues. V was trimmed by 8 bases and J by 5 bases, leaving 15 bases between them. The CDR3 is CASVFSGRETQYF. CDR3 nucleotide sequence: TGTGCCAGCGTCTTTTCAGGGAGGGAGACCCAGTACTTC.

Of note for this clone: The sample contains more than one DNA sequence encoding this CDR3. This sequence joins TRBV2 and TRBJ1-4; 9 bases match TRBD1. Germline CDR1 and CDR2: SNHLY and FYNNEI. V trimming: 6 bases; J trimming: 1 base; junction bases outside the gene matches: 0. The CDR3 sequence is 14 residues long. The CDR3 sequence is CASRDRGTNEKLFF. The CDR3 coding sequence is TGTGCCAGCAGGGACAGGGGAACTAATGAAAAACTGTTTTTT.

The chain is built from TRBV7-9 and TRBJ2-1; 16 bases fit TRBD2. Germline values: CDR1 SEHNR, CDR2 FQNEAQ (reference sequence). Trimming at V came to 5 bases and at J to 9 bases, leaving 7 bases not matched to a gene. The CDR3 sequence is 16 residues long. CDR3 nucleotide sequence: TGTGCCAGCAGCCTACCGGGACTAGCGGGGGGGCTTGAGCAGTTCTTC. This translates into CASSLPGLAGGLEQFF.

The chain uses TRBV5-6 and TRBJ1-1; D remains unclear. Per the germline V gene, CDR1 is SGHDT and CDR2 is YYEEEE. The V and J ends lost 4 bases and 2 bases respectively, with 9 bases between them. CDR3 length: 13 amino acids. CDR3 residues: CASSSRRNTEAFF. Written as DNA, the CDR3 is TGTGCCAGCAGCAGCAGGCGAAACACTGAAGCTTTCTTT.

This clone was seen a handful of times. The chain's CDR3 is CASSLRGPEAFF. The CDR3 DNA sequence: TGCGCCAGCAGCTTAAGGGGCCCTGAAGCTTTCTTT. The chain links TRBV5-1 to TRBJ1-1; D may be TRBD1 (5 bases). Per the germline V gene, CDR1 is SGHRS and CDR2 is YFSETQ. V gave up 2 bases and J gave up 6 bases, with 8 bases separating them. This CDR3 contains 12 residues.

This chain links TRBV2 with TRBJ1-3; D not resolved. The germline V and J ends were trimmed by 5 bases and 1 base, with 12 bases remaining between them. CDR3 length equals 15 residues. CDR1 is SNHLY and CDR2 is FYNNEI in the germline V gene. The CDR3 region is CASSSQVRSGNTIYF. CDR3 nucleotides: TGTGCCAGCAGTTCCCAGGTCCGATCTGGAAACACCATATATTTT.

The gene calls are TRBV7-2 and TRBJ2-2; D is possibly TRBD1 (6 bases). This CDR3 has 16 amino acids. Germline CDR1 is SGHTA and CDR2 is FQGNSA. Trimming cost V 5 bases and J 4 bases, with 17 bases left between them. The CDR3 DNA reads as TGTGCCAGCAGCGTTCATCCAGGGGTTTCCACCGGGGAGCTGTTTTTT. Residues: CASSVHPGVSTGELFF.

The genes are TRBV10-3 and TRBJ2-7, with a possible D match to TRBD2 (7 bases). The CDR3 has 15 residues. Germline lookup yields CDR1 ENHRY and CDR2 SYGVKD. Trimming took 3 bases from V and 2 from J, leaving 14 bases between them. This chain's CDR3 is CAISDFAGDTYEQYF. In DNA form, the CDR3 reads TGTGCCATCAGTGATTTTGCGGGGGACACCTACGAGCAGTACTTC.

The V and J genes are TRBV7-9 and TRBJ2-7, with TRBD2 matching over 7 bases. V was pared by 3 bases and J by 6 bases, with 5 bases of the junction left unmatched. The germline V gene has CDR1 SEHNR and CDR2 FQNEAQ (reference sequence). This CDR3 comprises 13 residues. CDR3 amino acids: CASSLAGASEQYF. CDR3 coding DNA: TGTGCCAGCAGCTTGGCGGGAGCTTCCGAGCAGTACTTC. The full variable domain, in which reference TRBV7-9 and TRBJ2-7 provide the parts outside the CDR3, is DTGVSQNPRHKITKRGQNVTFRCDPISEHNRLYWYRQTLGQGPEFLTYFQNEAQLEKSRLLSDRFSAERPKGSFSTLEIQRTEQGDSAMYLCASSLAGASEQYFGPGTRLTVT.

The chain carries TRBV7-9 and TRBJ1-2; D uncertain. The V end was cut by 5 bases, the J end by 8 bases, with 21 bases between. This CDR3 is 15 amino acids long. Looked up from germline, CDR1 is SEHNR and CDR2 is FQNEAQ (reference sequence). The CDR3 sequence is CASSPDQKRTEGYTF. CDR3 sequence (DNA): TGTGCCAGCAGCCCCGACCAGAAAAGAACGGAGGGCTACACCTTC.

The chain joins TRBV7-2 to TRBJ2-1, with TRBD2 identical over 7 bases. The CDR3 extends over 13 amino acids. Losses at the gene ends were 4 bases for V and 7 bases for J; bases not matched to a gene: 4. Germline CDR1 is SGHTA and CDR2 is FQGNSA. The CDR3, as DNA: TGTGCCAGCAGCTGGGTCGGGGGGAATGAGCAGTTCTTC. It translates to CASSWVGGNEQFF.

A single count supports this clone. J is TRBJ2-5 and V is TRBV27; a possible D gene is TRBD2 (6 bases). The CDR3 has 12 amino acids. The V end was cut by 6 bases, the J end by 4 bases, with 9 bases between. Looked up from germline, CDR1 is MNHEY and CDR2 is SMNVEV (reference sequence). The CDR3 loop reads CASSGGGETQYF. The CDR3 DNA is TGTGCCAGCAGCGGGGGAGGAGAGACCCAGTACTTC.

This clone was recorded once. The chain links TRBV7-2 to TRBJ2-5, with 7 bases identical to TRBD2. Germline CDR1 and CDR2: SGHTA and FQGNSA. V lost 0 bases to trimming and J lost 4 bases; unmatched junction nucleotides: 11. The CDR3 covers 17 residues. In DNA, the CDR3 is TGTGCCAGCAGCTTAGCGCTCGGTGCGGGAGTTGCAGAGACCCAGTACTTC. Translating gives CASSLALGAGVAETQYF.

V and J are TRBV28 and TRBJ2-4; tentatively, D is TRBD1 (6 bases). CDR1 and CDR2 (germline): MDHEN, SYDVKM. V gave up 5 bases and J gave up 2 bases, with 10 bases separating them. The CDR3 is made up of 14 amino acids. DNA for the CDR3: TGTGCCAGCAGTGGCAGGGGACCCAAAAACATTCAGTACTTC. Amino acid sequence: CASSGRGPKNIQYF.

The rearrangement links TRBV6-1 to TRBJ1-2; D call uncertain. The germline gives CDR1 MNHNS, CDR2 SASEGT. This CDR3 has 13 residues. Trimming took 2 bases from V and 3 from J, leaving 7 bases between them. The CDR3 loop is CASSENRDYGYTF. CDR3 DNA: TGTGCCAGCAGTGAAAACCGCGACTATGGCTACACCTTC.

J is TRBJ2-3 and V is TRBV7-7, with 8 positions matching TRBD1. The CDR3 length is 13 residues. Losses at the gene ends were 1 base for V and 6 bases for J; bases not matched to a gene: 0. Germline V gene lookup returns CDR1 SSHAT and CDR2 FNYEAQ (reference sequence). Here the CDR3 DNA reads TGTGCCAGCAGCTTAGGACAGGGGGATACGCAGTATTTT. It codes for CASSLGQGDTQYF.

The chain employs TRBV28 and TRBJ2-1; weak D call: TRBD1 (6 bases). Germline CDR1 MDHEN, CDR2 SYDVKM. The CDR3 totals 17 residues. Trimming removed 3 bases at V and 4 bases at J, with 19 bases between. The CDR3 DNA sequence: TGTGCCAGCAGTTTTCCCTTGGGACATGGGCATTACAATGAGCAGTTCTTC. The encoded protein is CASSFPLGHGHYNEQFF.

The chain uses TRBV28 and TRBJ2-2; 12 positions agree with TRBD2. V was clipped by 5 bases and J by 7 bases; unmatched bases: 8. The germline V gene has CDR1 MDHEN and CDR2 SYDVKM. The CDR3 loop spans 16 amino acids. The CDR3 bases are TGTGCCAGCAGTGCGACTAGCGGGAGTAATGTCGGGGAGCTGTTTTTT. As protein: CASSATSGSNVGELFF.

The chain joins TRBV29-1 to TRBJ2-1; 10 bases match TRBD1. The CDR3 contains 14 residues. The V and J ends lost 3 bases and 6 bases, in that order; junction bases with no gene match: 5. CDR1 is SQVTM and CDR2 is ANQGSEA in the germline V gene. The CDR3: CSVEPGQGINEQFF. The DNA of the CDR3 is TGCAGCGTTGAGCCGGGACAGGGGATCAATGAGCAGTTCTTC.

This chain connects TRBV5-6 to TRBJ1-1; 11 positions agree with TRBD1. There are 15 residues in the CDR3. The trim removed 4 bases at V and 5 bases at J, leaving 7 bases unmatched. In germline, CDR1 is SGHDT, CDR2 YYEEEE. The CDR3 here is CASSPRTGGLTEAFF. In DNA form, the CDR3 reads TGTGCCAGCAGCCCTCGGACAGGGGGCCTGACTGAAGCTTTCTTT.

The gene calls are TRBV7-2 and TRBJ2-5, with TRBD2 identical over 11 bases. The J segment lost 2 bases and the V segment lost 1 base, leaving 9 bases of the junction unmatched. There are 18 residues in the CDR3. The V gene's germline CDR1 is SGHTA and CDR2 FQGNSA. The DNA of the CDR3 is TGTGCCAGCAGCTTAGTTAGTAGCGGGGGGGCTGGACAAGAGACCCAGTACTTC. Residues: CASSLVSSGGAGQETQYF. The whole variable domain, remainder taken from reference TRBV7-2 and TRBJ2-5, is GAGVSQSPSNKVTEKGKDVELRCDPISGHTALYWYRQSLGQGLEFLIYFQGNSAPDKSGLPSDRFSAERTGGSVSTLTIQRTQQEDSAVYLCASSLVSSGGAGQETQYFGPGTRLLVL.